The next 29 T cell receptor beta chains were all read from a single sample in a study of blood T cell repertoires in COVID-19. Only in-frame clones appear in the TCRdb table, and some are missing; sequencing was by immunoSEQ multiplex PCR. The repertoire has 150,000 to 200,000 clones, over 70% of them found once; the top ten carry approximately 11%. Sequencing input: PBMCs or T cells enriched from blood (not recorded which). These receptors were obtained from a man between 50 and 59 years old who had recovered from COVID-19.

This chain connects TRBV5-4 to TRBJ2-2, with a possible D match to TRBD1 (5 bases). This CDR3 comprises 16 residues. CDR1 SGHNT and CDR2 YYREEE come from the germline V gene (reference sequence). The germline V and J ends were trimmed by 0 bases and 5 bases, with 14 bases remaining between them. CDR3 loop: CASSLVLQGGTGELFF. The CDR3 nucleotides are TGTGCCAGCAGCTTGGTCCTGCAGGGTGGGACCGGGGAGCTGTTTTTT.

The gene calls are TRBV12-5 and TRBJ2-3, with 8 bases matching TRBD1. CDR1 is LGHNT and CDR2 is FRNRAP in the germline V gene. After removal of 7 bases from V and 1 base from J, the junction contained 7 bases not matched to a gene. CDR3 length: 15 amino acids. CDR3 nucleotides: TGTGCTAGTGATGCAGGGGGCGCGGGCACAGATACGCAGTATTTT. Translated: CASDAGGAGTDTQYF.

The CDR3: CASSLALWSGYTF. CDR3 DNA: TGTGCCAGCAGCTTAGCGCTGTGGAGCGGCTACACCTTC. The V gene is TRBV7-9, the J gene TRBJ1-2; unclear D gene. The CDR3 is made up of 13 amino acids. V was clipped by 0 bases and J by 8 bases, with 10 bases between them. CDR1 and CDR2 (germline): SEHNR, FQNEAQ (reference sequence).

J is TRBJ1-1 and V is TRBV5-1; perhaps TRBD1 as D (6 bases). The V end was cut by 6 bases, the J end by 0 bases, with 12 bases between. There are 14 residues in the CDR3. Germline lookup yields CDR1 SGHRS and CDR2 YFSETQ. The DNA for the CDR3 is TGCGCCAGCAACCTCGGACAGTTGAACACTGAAGCTTTCTTT. The encoded protein is CASNLGQLNTEAFF.

V is TRBV27 and J is TRBJ1-2; 7 bases match TRBD1. CDR1 is MNHEY, CDR2 SMNVEV, per germline (reference sequence). Trimming cost V 2 bases and J 6 bases; bases outside gene matches: 0. CDR3 length: 12 amino acids. CDR3 region: CASSLQGDGYTF. The CDR3 DNA reads as TGTGCCAGCAGTTTACAGGGGGATGGCTACACCTTC.

The rearrangement joins TRBV7-3 to TRBJ2-5; the D gene is possibly TRBD2 (5 bases). V was clipped by 5 bases and J by 5 bases, with 9 bases between them. Germline CDR1 is SGHTA and CDR2 is FQGTGA. This CDR3 is 12 amino acids long. CDR3 in amino acids: CASSQGGETQYF. The CDR3 DNA follows: TGTGCCAGCAGCCAAGGAGGCGAGACCCAGTACTTC. The full variable domain, its missing parts supplied by reference TRBV7-3 and TRBJ2-5, is GAGVSQTPSNKVTEKGKYVELRCDPISGHTALYWYRQSLGQGPEFLIYFQGTGAADDSGLPNDRFFAVRPEGSVSTLKIQRTERGDSAVYLCASSQGGETQYFGPGTRLLVL.

The chain links TRBV7-8 to TRBJ1-5; TRBD1 agrees at 7 bases. CDR3 length: 15 amino acids. J gave up 7 bases and V 3 bases, and 9 bases lay outside the gene matches. Per germline, CDR1 SGHVS and CDR2 FQNEAQ. CDR3 coding DNA: TGTGCCAGCAGCTTGAACAGGGGAGGAGGGCAGCCCCAGCATTTT. It translates to CASSLNRGGGQPQHF.

The chain recombines TRBV18 with TRBJ2-3; 8 bases match TRBD1. V was clipped by 6 bases and J by 2 bases; unmatched bases: 10. Per germline, CDR1 KGHSH and CDR2 LQKENI. The CDR3 contains 16 residues. CDR3 DNA: TGTGCCAGCTCCCTCGGGACAGGTCCGCTCACAGATACGCAGTATTTT. This gives the protein CASSLGTGPLTDTQYF.

The genes are TRBV5-1 and TRBJ2-5, with 8 positions matching TRBD2. This CDR3 comprises 14 residues. The trim removed 6 bases at V and 4 bases at J, leaving 8 bases unmatched. Per germline, CDR1 SGHRS and CDR2 YFSETQ. CDR3 loop: CASTPGLGGETQYF. In DNA form, the CDR3 reads TGCGCCAGCACCCCGGGACTAGGGGGAGAGACCCAGTACTTC.

V is TRBV5-4 and J is TRBJ1-1, with a weak D call TRBD1 (5 bases). This CDR3 spans 15 amino acids. Germline assignment: CDR1 SGHNT and CDR2 YYREEE (reference sequence). Trimming removed 4 bases from V and 3 bases from J, with 16 bases in between. CDR3 amino acids: CASSPKTGVYTEAFF. The CDR3 bases are TGTGCCAGCAGCCCGAAGACGGGGGTCTACACTGAAGCTTTCTTT.

There are a few counts of this clone. The chain joins TRBV4-1 to TRBJ2-2; a possible D gene is TRBD1 (6 bases). Germline lookup yields CDR1 MGHRA and CDR2 YSYEKL. Trimming stripped 3 bases from V and 6 bases from J, with 11 bases between. The CDR3 is 14 residues long. CDR3 residues: CASSQTGLPGELFF. The CDR3 DNA reads TGCGCCAGCAGCCAGACAGGCCTTCCCGGGGAGCTGTTTTTT.

The genes are TRBV15 and TRBJ2-7; a possible D gene is TRBD1 (6 bases). Between the trimmed V and J ends, which lost 4 bases and 3 bases, there was a span of 13 bases. The length of the CDR3 is 14 residues. The germline V gene has CDR1 LNHNV and CDR2 YYDKDF (reference sequence). The CDR3 loop is CATSTPDSYYEQYF. The CDR3 region has the DNA TGTGCCACCAGCACCCCGGACAGCTACTACGAGCAGTACTTC.

The chain is built from TRBV27 and TRBJ2-5, with D maybe TRBD2 (6 bases). Trimming took off 6 bases at V and 5 bases at J, with 16 bases between the two ends. The CDR3 length is 14 residues. The germline V gene encodes CDR1 MNHEY and CDR2 SMNVEV (reference sequence). In DNA form, the CDR3 reads TGTGCCAGCAGCCGGAACGGGGACTTGGAGACCCAGTACTTC. This gives the protein CASSRNGDLETQYF.

The table lists this clone with a few counts. The rearrangement joins TRBV7-3 to TRBJ2-1, with D perhaps matching TRBD2 (6 bases). The V gene lost 2 bases and the J gene lost 9 bases, with 17 bases spanning the gap. CDR3 length: 15 residues. CDR1 and CDR2 from the germline V gene are SGHTA and FQGTGA. The DNA for the CDR3 is TGTGCCAGCAGCTTAGGTTTGGGGGGATCGGGTGAGCAGTTCTTC. Amino acid sequence: CASSLGLGGSGEQFF.

The chain joins TRBV7-8 to TRBJ2-3; possibly TRBD2 for D (5 bases). V lost 5 bases to trimming and J lost 2 bases, with 14 bases between them. The CDR3 totals 15 residues. Germline V gene sequence: CDR1 SGHVS, CDR2 FQNEAQ. The CDR3 sequence: CASSEGRGYTDTQYF. CDR3 coding DNA: TGTGCCAGCAGCGAAGGTAGAGGGTACACAGATACGCAGTATTTT. The variable domain in full, with the rest retrieved from reference TRBV7-8 and TRBJ2-3, is GAGVSQSPRYKVAKRGQDVALRCDPISGHVSLFWYQQALGQGPEFLTYFQNEAQLDKSGLPSDRFFAERPEGSVSTLKIQRTQQEDSAVYLCASSEGRGYTDTQYFGPGTRLTVL.

The chain has TRBV28 and TRBJ2-7, with 7 nucleotides matching TRBD1. The length of the CDR3 is 15 residues. After removal of 6 bases from V and 2 bases from J, the junction contained 10 bases not matched to a gene. Germline V gene data show CDR1 as MDHEN and CDR2 as SYDVKM. CDR3 protein: CASRPGTASPYEQYF. The CDR3 DNA reads TGTGCCAGCAGGCCAGGGACAGCATCCCCCTACGAGCAGTACTTC.

V is TRBV9 and J is TRBJ2-3; D might be TRBD1 (5 bases). Trimming took 0 bases from V and 2 from J, leaving 10 bases between them. The length of the CDR3 is 15 residues. Germline CDR1 is SGDLS and CDR2 is YYNGEE. In DNA form, the CDR3 reads TGTGCCAGCAGCGTAGGGGGCGGTAACACAGATACGCAGTATTTT. Translating gives CASSVGGGNTDTQYF.

The CDR3 nucleotides are TGCAGTGCTAGTTCGGGACTAGCGGGAGGGCCGGATACGCAGTATTTT. Protein: CSASSGLAGGPDTQYF. The V and J genes are TRBV20-1 and TRBJ2-3, with 16 bases matching TRBD2. This CDR3 spans 16 amino acids. Looked up from germline, CDR1 is DFQATT and CDR2 is SNEGSKA (reference sequence). The J segment lost 6 bases and the V segment lost 3 bases, leaving 6 bases of the junction unmatched.

This chain links TRBV5-8 with TRBJ2-5; 11 nucleotides match TRBD1. The germline V gene has CDR1 SGHTS and CDR2 YDEGEE. The CDR3 totals 20 residues. Unmatched junction bases numbered 22, after V lost 4 bases and J lost 5 bases. The CDR3 here is CASSPGTGGFNRPLKETQYF. The CDR3 nucleotides read TGTGCCAGCAGCCCAGGGACAGGGGGTTTTAATAGGCCGCTTAAGGAGACCCAGTACTTC.

The gene calls are TRBV6-5 and TRBJ2-1; a weak D match, TRBD1 (5 bases). CDR3 length: 15 amino acids. The ends were cut back, 6 bases at V and 4 bases at J, with 16 bases in the middle. Germline CDR1 reads MNHEY; CDR2 reads SVGAGI. The DNA of the CDR3 is TGTGCCAGCAGGCGACTCTCCACAGGATACAATGAGCAGTTCTTC. Translated, it gives CASRRLSTGYNEQFF.

The chain recombines TRBV2 with TRBJ1-1; TRBD1 is a possible D gene (6 bases). Trimming pared 8 bases from V and 1 base from J, leaving 17 bases between. The V gene's germline CDR1 is SNHLY and CDR2 FYNNEI. The CDR3 has 15 residues. CDR3 DNA: TGTGCCAGCTTGGGGCAGGGACAAAGGAACACTGAAGCTTTCTTT. Translated: CASLGQGQRNTEAFF.

Only a few counts were recorded for this clone. This sequence joins TRBV29-1 and TRBJ2-7; 12 bases are a match to TRBD2. CDR1 and CDR2 (germline): SQVTM, ANQGSEA. Germline trimming cut 1 base from V and 6 bases from J; bases unmatched to any gene: 10. The CDR3 extends over 16 amino acids. In DNA, the CDR3 is TGCAGCGTTGAAGGTGGGCTAGCGGGAGGGCCGGGCGAGCAGTACTTC. This gives the protein CSVEGGLAGGPGEQYF.

The count of this clone is one. The V call is TRBV19, the J call TRBJ1-2; TRBD1 agrees at 7 bases. CDR3 size: 16 residues. The germline gives CDR1 LNHDA, CDR2 SQIVND (reference sequence). The ends lost 8 bases at V and 2 bases at J; junction bases unmatched: 14. CDR3 loop: CASVNIRGGGNYGYTF. The DNA for the CDR3 is TGTGCCAGTGTCAATATTAGAGGGGGCGGAAACTATGGCTACACCTTC.

CDR3 nucleotides: TGTGCCTGGGAGACAGGGCCCGAAAAACTGTTTTTT. Translating gives CAWETGPEKLFF. The chain couples TRBV30 to TRBJ1-4; 7 bases align to TRBD1. CDR1 and CDR2 from the germline V gene are GTSNPN and SVGIG (reference sequence). CDR3 length: 12 residues. V lost 5 bases and J lost 8; bases outside the gene matches: 5.

There are a few counts of this clone. The chain recombines TRBV5-6 with TRBJ1-6; 8 bases match TRBD1. Germline CDR1 is SGHDT and CDR2 is YYEEEE. The CDR3 is made up of 15 amino acids. Trimming at V came to 3 bases and at J to 7 bases, leaving 6 bases not matched to a gene. This CDR3 reads CASSYWDRPNSPLHF. DNA for the CDR3: TGTGCCAGCAGCTACTGGGACAGGCCCAATTCACCCCTCCACTTT.

This chain connects TRBV10-2 to TRBJ2-5; D remains unclear. Germline values: CDR1 WSHSY, CDR2 SAAADI. This CDR3 is 11 amino acids long. V shed 10 bases and J shed 5 bases, with 11 bases lying between them. The DNA of the CDR3 is TGCGCCACCTCCCAGGTGGAGACCCAGTACTTC. Amino acid sequence: CATSQVETQYF.

The J gene is TRBJ1-1, the V gene TRBV30, with 10 bases identical to TRBD1. The CDR3 is 16 amino acids. Germline CDR1 and CDR2: GTSNPN and SVGIG (reference sequence). Unmatched junction bases numbered 11, after V lost 3 bases and J lost 4 bases. This CDR3 is CAWSRWGTGETTEAFF. The CDR3, as DNA: TGTGCCTGGAGCCGTTGGGGGACAGGGGAGACCACTGAAGCTTTCTTT.

The chain employs TRBV5-1 and TRBJ2-7; the D gene is possibly TRBD1 (6 bases). This CDR3 region has 15 residues. With 1 base removed from V and 1 base from J, the gap between germline ends came to 12 bases. The germline CDR1 and CDR2 sequences are SGHRS and YFSETQ. The CDR3 is CASSLSGQRSYEQYF. The CDR3 DNA reads as TGCGCCAGCAGCTTGTCAGGACAGAGATCCTACGAGCAGTACTTC.

This chain joins TRBV24-1 and TRBJ1-2, with a possible D match to TRBD1 (6 bases). V was clipped by 2 bases and J by 2 bases, with 8 bases between them. The CDR3 extends over 14 amino acids. CDR1 and CDR2 from the germline V gene are KGHDR and SFDVKD. DNA for the CDR3: TGTGCCACCAGTGATTGGACAGAAAACTATGGCTACACCTTC. This gives the protein CATSDWTENYGYTF.